This TCR beta chain was recorded in a study of blood T cell repertoires in COVID-19. Across the whole study: Both acute and convalescent COVID-19 samples were obtained from the United States, Italy and Spain. Sources were T cells, B-cell-depleted T cells, or PBMCs; the material itself was cDNA or gDNA.

Libraries were prepared by immunoSEQ multiplex PCR; TCRdb keeps only in-frame clonotypes and omits some of them. The table has under 200,000 clones, 85% to 90% seen once. Turning to this clone: Its ends do not fully match the called genes, so a read error is possible.

The CDR3 runs 13 residues. Germline CDR1 and CDR2: SSHAT and FNYEAQ (reference sequence). The chain carries TRBV7-7 and TRBJ2-3; no reliable D call. What was sequenced was peripheral blood. This sequence was found in a man between 18 and 29 years old with active or convalescent COVID-19. CDR3 nucleotides: TGTGCTAGCAGCTACAGCCTCACAGATACGCAGTATTTT. Its protein product is CASSYSLTDTQYF.